These 8 T cell receptor beta chains came from one sample sequenced in a study of T-cell memory formation after mild COVID-19. In TCRdb, the 5' RACE reads were re-called with MiXCR into one record per CDR3 protein. Of hundreds of thousands of distinct CDR3 sequences listed, 18% were seen once; the top ten hold about 12%. Sequencing used PBMCs or a T cell subset sorted from them (not recorded which). These receptors were obtained from an adult woman who had mild COVID-19 (a few samples of this study predate the infection). Cell type and time point are not known.

This clonotype was recorded a few times. V usage is TRBV2 and J usage is TRBJ1-3; 7 bases map to TRBD1. The V gene end was trimmed by 4 bases and the J gene end by 8 bases; junction bases not matched to a gene: 2. Germline values: CDR1 SNHLY, CDR2 FYNNEI. The CDR3 length is 12 residues. The CDR3 DNA sequence: TGTGCCAGCAGTGGACAGGGCTACACCATATATTTT. Amino acids: CASSGQGYTIYF. The whole variable domain, remainder taken from reference TRBV2 and TRBJ1-3, is EPEVTQTPSHQVTQMGQEVILRCVPISNHLYFYWYRQILGQKVEFLVSFYNNEISEKSEIFDDQFSVERPDGSNFTLKIRSTKLEDSAMYFCASSGQGYTIYFGEGSWLTVV.

The chain combines TRBV7-9 with TRBJ2-6; TRBD2 is a possible D gene (6 bases). V was pared by 1 base and J by 4 bases, with 8 bases between. This CDR3 is built from 15 residues. Germline values: CDR1 SEHNR, CDR2 FQNEAQ (reference sequence). This CDR3 reads CASSLGGVGANVLTF. CDR3 bases: TGTGCCAGCAGCTTAGGGGGGGTAGGGGCCAACGTCCTGACTTTC.

V usage is TRBV5-3 and J usage is TRBJ1-1; tentatively, D is TRBD1 (6 bases). TRBV5-3 is reported as an ORF; its role is uncertain. With 7 bases removed from V and 8 bases from J, the gap between germline ends came to 27 bases. CDR3 size: 16 residues. The CDR3: CARPIGGTLPWSEAFF. DNA of the CDR3: TGTGCCAGACCGATCGGGGGGACACTACCTTGGAGCGAAGCTTTCTTT.

This clonotype was seen just once. The chain is built from TRBV5-6 and TRBJ1-3, with D unresolved. Per germline, CDR1 SGHDT and CDR2 YYEEEE. CDR3 length: 14 amino acids. Trimming shortened V by 7 bases and J by 0 bases, and 11 bases separated the two germline ends. The CDR3 reads CASAGTLSGNTIYF. CDR3 sequence (DNA): TGTGCCAGCGCGGGTACACTCTCTGGAAACACCATATATTTT.

The chain carries TRBV15 and TRBJ2-7; TRBD1 is a possible D gene (5 bases). The CDR3 has 14 residues. V dropped 1 base and J dropped 7 bases, with 14 bases sitting between them. Per the germline V gene, CDR1 is LNHNV and CDR2 is YYDKDF (reference sequence). The CDR3 bases are TGTGCCACCAGCAGAGCCGACAGTTTTGAGGAGCAGTACTTC. Its protein product is CATSRADSFEEQYF.

V usage is TRBV7-2 and J usage is TRBJ2-3, with 8 bases aligning to TRBD1. Trimming took 5 bases from V and 5 from J; bases not matched to a gene: 9. From germline, CDR1 is SGHTA and CDR2 FQGNSA. There are 15 residues in the CDR3. The CDR3 nucleotides are TGTGCCAGCAGCCGCGTGGGGACAGGTGGAGATACGCAGTATTTT. Protein: CASSRVGTGGDTQYF.

V and J are TRBV18 and TRBJ2-3; 8 bases agree with TRBD1. V was clipped by 6 bases and J by 4 bases; unmatched bases: 9. The germline CDR1 and CDR2 sequences are KGHSH and LQKENI. The CDR3 length is 15 residues. In DNA form, the CDR3 reads TGTGCCAGCTCGCGGGACAGGTCGTTAGCAGATACGCAGTATTTT. Its translation is CASSRDRSLADTQYF.

The table lists this clonotype with many counts. The V and J genes are TRBV3-1 and TRBJ2-7; D is perhaps TRBD1 or TRBD2 (5 bases each). CDR1 and CDR2 from the germline V gene are LGHDT and YNNKEL (reference sequence). This CDR3 region has 13 residues. With 2 bases removed from V and 7 bases from J, the gap between germline ends came to 12 bases. The CDR3 nucleotides are TGTGCCAGCAGCCAAATGGGGGTGGGGGAGCAGTACTTC. It specifies CASSQMGVGEQYF.